The T cell receptor (beta chain) under discussion was sequenced for a study of blood T cells in healthy people across ages. The second PCR ran roughly 7 to 12 cycles with a sample-barcoded 5' primer and J-beta primers. MiXCR, run by TCRdb on the 5' RACE reads, gives a single entry per CDR3 protein. Here the sample spans 800,000 or so distinct CDR3 sequences, 20% to 25% being singletons. This CDR3 contains 16 residues. J lost 4 bases, V lost 2 bases, and 6 bases had no gene match. Germline V lookup: CDR1 MNHEY, CDR2 SMNVEV (reference sequence). This clonotype was counted only a few times. The data also belong to a second study, concerning T cells of mothers and their children. That study reports: Donors were a few healthy Caucasian mothers and their six children. Reads recorded for TCR beta CDR3 numbered over 8.5 million per mother and about 3 million per child.

The chain combines TRBV27 with TRBJ2-2, with 8 bases identical to TRBD2. The sequence derives from a boy aged 5-17 years in good health. Sequencing used blood. The chain's CDR3 is CASSLASGTSTGELFF. In DNA form, the CDR3 reads TGTGCCAGCAGTTTAGCGTCCGGGACTAGCACCGGGGAGCTGTTTTTT.